In its sample, the clone carrying this TCR beta chain was seen many times. Through Arm-PCR of CDR3 regions and iRepertoire HTBI primers, TCR beta libraries were built. TCRdb passed the multiplex PCR reads through MiXCR, listing each CDR3 protein once. The table has 400,000 to 500,000 distinct CDR3 sequences, around 15% seen once; the top ten hold roughly 18%. Time point meaning: newly diagnosed GD, antithyroid drugs for less than 3 months. Following extraction of RNA from PBMCs, that RNA was used to make the TCR library. Per American Thyroid Association guidelines, Graves' disease was diagnosed. In germline, CDR1 is SNHLY, CDR2 FYNNEI. Trimming took 8 bases from V and 6 from J, leaving 14 bases between them. The CDR3 extends over 13 amino acids. This specimen comes from a study of regulatory T cells in long-lasting Graves disease. This sample was also put to use in a study of T cells in Graves' hyperthyroidism and ophthalmopathy. As that study records: The HTBI primer set was used in a first-round RT-PCR of the TCR CDR3.

The sequencing here drew on peripheral blood mononuclear cells (PBMCs), taken at new diagnosis, from a patient treated with antithyroid drugs. This sequence joins TRBV2 and TRBJ1-5, with D possibly TRBD1 on 5 matching bases. This clonotype was obtained from a woman between 50 and 59 years old with Graves disease. The CDR3 region is CASLGELGQPQHF. Written as DNA, the CDR3 is TGTGCCAGCTTAGGGGAGCTGGGTCAGCCCCAGCATTTT.